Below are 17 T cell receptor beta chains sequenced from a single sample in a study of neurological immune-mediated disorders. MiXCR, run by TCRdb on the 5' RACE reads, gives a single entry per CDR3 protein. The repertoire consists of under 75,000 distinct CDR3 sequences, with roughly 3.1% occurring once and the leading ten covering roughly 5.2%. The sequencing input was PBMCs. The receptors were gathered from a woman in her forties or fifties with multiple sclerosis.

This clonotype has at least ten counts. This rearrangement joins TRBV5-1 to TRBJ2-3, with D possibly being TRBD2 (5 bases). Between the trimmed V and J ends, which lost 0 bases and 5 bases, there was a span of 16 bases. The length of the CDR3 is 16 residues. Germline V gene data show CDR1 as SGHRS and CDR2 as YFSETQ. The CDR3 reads CASSLVAGGHGDTQYF. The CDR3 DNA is TGCGCCAGCAGCTTGGTCGCGGGCGGGCATGGAGATACGCAGTATTTT.

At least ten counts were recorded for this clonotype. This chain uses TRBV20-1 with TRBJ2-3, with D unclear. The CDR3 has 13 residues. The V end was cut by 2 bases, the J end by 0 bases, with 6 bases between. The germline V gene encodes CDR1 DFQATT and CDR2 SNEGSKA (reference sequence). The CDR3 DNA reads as TGCAGTGCTAGACTGACTAGCACAGATACGCAGTATTTT. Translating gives CSARLTSTDTQYF.

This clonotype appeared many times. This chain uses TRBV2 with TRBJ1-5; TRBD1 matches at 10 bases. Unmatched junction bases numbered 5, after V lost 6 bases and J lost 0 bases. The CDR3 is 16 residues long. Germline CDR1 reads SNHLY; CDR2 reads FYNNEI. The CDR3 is CASSLDRGDSNQPQHF. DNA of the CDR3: TGTGCCAGCAGCCTGGACAGGGGGGATAGCAATCAGCCCCAGCATTTT.

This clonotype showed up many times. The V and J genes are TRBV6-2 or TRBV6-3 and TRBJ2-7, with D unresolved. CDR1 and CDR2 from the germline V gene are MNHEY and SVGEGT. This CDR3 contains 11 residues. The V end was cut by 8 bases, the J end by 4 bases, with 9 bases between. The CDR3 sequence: CASAAGYEQYV. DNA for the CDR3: TGTGCCAGCGCTGCTGGGTACGAGCAGTACGTC.

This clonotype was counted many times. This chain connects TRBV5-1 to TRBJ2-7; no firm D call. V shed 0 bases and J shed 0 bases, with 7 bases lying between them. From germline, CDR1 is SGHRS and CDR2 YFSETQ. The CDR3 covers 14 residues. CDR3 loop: CASSLDPSSYEQYF. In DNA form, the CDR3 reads TGCGCCAGCAGCTTGGACCCGAGCTCCTACGAGCAGTACTTC.

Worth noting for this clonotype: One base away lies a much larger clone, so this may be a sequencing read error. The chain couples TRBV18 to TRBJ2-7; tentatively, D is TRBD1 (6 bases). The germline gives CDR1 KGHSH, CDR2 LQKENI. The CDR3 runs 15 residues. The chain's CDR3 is CASSPAHTGTYKQYV. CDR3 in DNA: TGTGCCAGCTCACCAGCCCACACAGGGACCTACAAGCAGTACGTC.

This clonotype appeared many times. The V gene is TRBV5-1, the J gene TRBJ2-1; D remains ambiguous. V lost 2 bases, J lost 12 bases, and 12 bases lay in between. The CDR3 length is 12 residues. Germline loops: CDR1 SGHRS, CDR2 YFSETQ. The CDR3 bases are TGCGCCAGCAGCTTACCGGAAGGTGGGCAGTTCTTC. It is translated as CASSLPEGGQFF.

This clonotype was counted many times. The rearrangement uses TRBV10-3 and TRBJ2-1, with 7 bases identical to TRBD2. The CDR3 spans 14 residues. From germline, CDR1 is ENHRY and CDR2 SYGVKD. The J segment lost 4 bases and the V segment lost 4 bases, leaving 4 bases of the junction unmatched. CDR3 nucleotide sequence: TGTGCCATCAGTGGGACTAGGGAGTACAATGAGCAGTTCTTC. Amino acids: CAISGTREYNEQFF.

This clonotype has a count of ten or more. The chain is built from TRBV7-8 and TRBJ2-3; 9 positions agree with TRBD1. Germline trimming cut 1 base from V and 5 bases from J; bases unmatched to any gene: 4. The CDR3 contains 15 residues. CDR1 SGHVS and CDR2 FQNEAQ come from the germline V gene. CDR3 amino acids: CASSLGGQGRDTQYF. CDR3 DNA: TGTGCCAGCAGCTTAGGGGGACAGGGTAGAGATACGCAGTATTTT.

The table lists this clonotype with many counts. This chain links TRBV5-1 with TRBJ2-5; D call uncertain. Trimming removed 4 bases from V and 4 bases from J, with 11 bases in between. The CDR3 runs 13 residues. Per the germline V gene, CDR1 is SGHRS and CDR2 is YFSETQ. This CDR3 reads CASSILWGETQYF. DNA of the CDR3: TGCGCCAGCAGCATACTTTGGGGAGAGACCCAGTACTTC.

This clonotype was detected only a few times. CDR3 sequence (DNA): TGCAGTGCTACCTCCTTTAGGGGCAGGCAAGAGACCCAGTACTTC. Its translation: CSATSFRGRQETQYF. V gene TRBV20-1 combines with J gene TRBJ2-5, with D possibly being TRBD1 (5 bases). Germline V gene data show CDR1 as DFQATT and CDR2 as SNEGSKA (reference sequence). The CDR3 sequence is 15 residues long. Deletions cut 4 bases from V and 2 bases from J, with 17 bases between.

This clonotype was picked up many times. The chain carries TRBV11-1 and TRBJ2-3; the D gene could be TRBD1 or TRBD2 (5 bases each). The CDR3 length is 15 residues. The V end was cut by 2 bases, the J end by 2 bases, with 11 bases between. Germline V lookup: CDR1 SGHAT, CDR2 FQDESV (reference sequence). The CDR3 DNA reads TGTGCCAGCAGCTTATTAGGGACGGTCACAGATACGCAGTATTTT. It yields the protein CASSLLGTVTDTQYF.

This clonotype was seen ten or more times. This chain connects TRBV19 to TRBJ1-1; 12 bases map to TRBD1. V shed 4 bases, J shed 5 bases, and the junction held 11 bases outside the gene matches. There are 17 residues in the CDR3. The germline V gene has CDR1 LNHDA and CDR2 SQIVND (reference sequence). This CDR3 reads CASSTPRDRGLETEAFF. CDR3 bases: TGTGCCAGTAGTACCCCCCGGGACAGGGGGCTTGAGACTGAAGCTTTCTTT.

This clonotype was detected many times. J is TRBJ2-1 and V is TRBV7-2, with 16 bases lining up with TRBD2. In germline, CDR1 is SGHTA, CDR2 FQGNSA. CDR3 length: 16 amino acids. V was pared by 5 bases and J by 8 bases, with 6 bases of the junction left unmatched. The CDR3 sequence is CASSQGLAGGLDEQFF. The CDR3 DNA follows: TGTGCCAGCAGCCAGGGACTAGCGGGAGGGCTTGATGAGCAGTTCTTC.

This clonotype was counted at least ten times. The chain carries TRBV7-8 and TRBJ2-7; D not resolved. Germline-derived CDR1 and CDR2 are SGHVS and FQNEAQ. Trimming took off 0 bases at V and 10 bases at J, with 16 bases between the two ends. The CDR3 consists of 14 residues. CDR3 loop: CASSLARSVWGQYV. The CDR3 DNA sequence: TGTGCCAGCAGCTTAGCGCGGTCCGTGTGGGGACAGTACGTC.

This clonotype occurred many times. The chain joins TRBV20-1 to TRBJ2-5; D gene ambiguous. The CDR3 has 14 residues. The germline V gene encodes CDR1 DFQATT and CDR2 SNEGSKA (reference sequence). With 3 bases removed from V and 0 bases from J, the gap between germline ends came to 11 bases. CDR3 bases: TGCAGTGCTAGTCCCCAGGTCTACCAAGAGACCCAGTACTTC. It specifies CSASPQVYQETQYF.

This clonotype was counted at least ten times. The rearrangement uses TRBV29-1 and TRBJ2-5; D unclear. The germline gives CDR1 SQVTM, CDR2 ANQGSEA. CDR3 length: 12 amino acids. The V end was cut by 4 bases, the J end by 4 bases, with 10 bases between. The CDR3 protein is CSVGGSAETQYF. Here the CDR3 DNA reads TGCAGCGTTGGGGGATCTGCAGAGACCCAGTACTTC.